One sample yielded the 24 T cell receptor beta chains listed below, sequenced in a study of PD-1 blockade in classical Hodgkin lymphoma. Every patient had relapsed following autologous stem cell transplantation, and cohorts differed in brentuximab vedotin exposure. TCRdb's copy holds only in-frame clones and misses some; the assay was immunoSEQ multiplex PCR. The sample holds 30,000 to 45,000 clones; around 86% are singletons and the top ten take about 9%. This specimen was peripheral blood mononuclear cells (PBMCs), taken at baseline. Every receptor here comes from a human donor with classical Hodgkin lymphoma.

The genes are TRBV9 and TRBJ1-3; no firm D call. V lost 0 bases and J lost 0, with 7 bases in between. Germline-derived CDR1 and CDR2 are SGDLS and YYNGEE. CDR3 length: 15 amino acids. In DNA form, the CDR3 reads TGTGCCAGCAGCGTAGGAAGAGACTCTGGAAACACCATATATTTT. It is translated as CASSVGRDSGNTIYF. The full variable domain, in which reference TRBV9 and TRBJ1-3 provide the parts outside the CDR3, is DSGVTQTPKHLITATGQRVTLRCSPRSGDLSVYWYQQSLDQGLQFLIQYYNGEERAKGNILERFSAQQFPDLHSELNLSSLELGDSALYFCASSVGRDSGNTIYFGEGSWLTVV.

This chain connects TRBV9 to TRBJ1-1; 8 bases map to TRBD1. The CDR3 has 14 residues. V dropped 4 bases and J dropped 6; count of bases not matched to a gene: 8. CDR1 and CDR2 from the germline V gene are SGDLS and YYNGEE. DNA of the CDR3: TGTGCCAGCAGCCCCCGGACAGGGACAGCTGAAGCTTTCTTT. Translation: CASSPRTGTAEAFF.

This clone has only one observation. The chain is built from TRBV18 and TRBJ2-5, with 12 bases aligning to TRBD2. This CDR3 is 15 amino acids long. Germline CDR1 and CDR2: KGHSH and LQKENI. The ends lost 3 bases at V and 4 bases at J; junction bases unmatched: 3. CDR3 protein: CASSPTSGGSETQYF. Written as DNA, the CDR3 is TGTGCCAGCTCACCGACTAGCGGGGGCTCAGAGACCCAGTACTTC.

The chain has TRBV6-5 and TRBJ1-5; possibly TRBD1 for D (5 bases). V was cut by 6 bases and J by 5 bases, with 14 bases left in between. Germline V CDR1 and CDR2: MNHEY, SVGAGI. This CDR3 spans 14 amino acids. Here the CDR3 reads CASSPDRVHQPQHF. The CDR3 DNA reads TGTGCCAGCAGCCCAGACAGAGTCCATCAGCCCCAGCATTTT.

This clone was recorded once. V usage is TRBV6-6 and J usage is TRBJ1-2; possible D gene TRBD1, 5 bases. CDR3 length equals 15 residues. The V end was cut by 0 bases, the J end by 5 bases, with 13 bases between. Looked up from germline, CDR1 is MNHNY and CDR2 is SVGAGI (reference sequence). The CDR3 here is CASSYSPGGRYGYTF. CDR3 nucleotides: TGTGCCAGCAGTTACTCTCCGGGGGGGAGGTATGGCTACACCTTC.

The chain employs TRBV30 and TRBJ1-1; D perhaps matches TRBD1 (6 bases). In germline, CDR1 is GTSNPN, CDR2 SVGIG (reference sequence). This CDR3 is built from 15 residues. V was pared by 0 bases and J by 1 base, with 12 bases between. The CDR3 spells CAWSVLGTPNTEAFF. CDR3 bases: TGTGCCTGGAGTGTACTGGGGACACCGAACACTGAAGCTTTCTTT.

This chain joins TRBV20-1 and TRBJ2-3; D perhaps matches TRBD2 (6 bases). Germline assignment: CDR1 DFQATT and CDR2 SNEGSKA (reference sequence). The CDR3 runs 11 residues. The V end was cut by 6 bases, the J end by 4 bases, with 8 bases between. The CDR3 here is CSAGGPDTQYF. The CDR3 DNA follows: TGCAGTGCCGGGGGTCCAGATACGCAGTATTTT.

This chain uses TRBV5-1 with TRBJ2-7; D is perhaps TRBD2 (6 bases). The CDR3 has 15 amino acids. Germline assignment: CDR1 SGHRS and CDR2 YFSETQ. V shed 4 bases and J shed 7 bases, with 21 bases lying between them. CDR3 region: CASSLLLGGFGEQYF. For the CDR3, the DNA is TGCGCCAGCAGCCTTCTCCTGGGGGGATTCGGTGAGCAGTACTTC.

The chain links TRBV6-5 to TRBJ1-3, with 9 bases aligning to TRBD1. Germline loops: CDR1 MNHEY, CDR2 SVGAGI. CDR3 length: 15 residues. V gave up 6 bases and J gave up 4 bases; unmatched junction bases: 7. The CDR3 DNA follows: TGTGCCAGCAGGAAACAGGGGGCGCTGGGAAACACCATATATTTT. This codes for CASRKQGALGNTIYF.

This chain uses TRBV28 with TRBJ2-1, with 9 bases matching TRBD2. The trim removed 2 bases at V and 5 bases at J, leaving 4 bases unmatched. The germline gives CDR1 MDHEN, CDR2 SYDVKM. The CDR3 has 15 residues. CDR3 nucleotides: TGTGCCAGCAGTTTAGGGCTAGCGGGAAACAATGAGCAGTTCTTC. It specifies CASSLGLAGNNEQFF.

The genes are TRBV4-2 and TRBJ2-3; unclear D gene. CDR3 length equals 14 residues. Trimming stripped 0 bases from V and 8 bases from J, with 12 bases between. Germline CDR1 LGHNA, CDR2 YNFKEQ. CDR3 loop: CASSQEGQLATQYF. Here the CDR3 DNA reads TGTGCCAGCAGCCAAGAAGGCCAGCTCGCTACGCAGTATTTT.

In nucleotides, the CDR3 is TGTGCCAGTAGTATTGACAGGGTGAGCAATCAGCCCCAGCATTTT. Translation: CASSIDRVSNQPQHF. The rearrangement uses TRBV19 and TRBJ1-5; 7 bases line up with TRBD1. The ends lost 3 bases at V and 1 base at J; junction bases unmatched: 3. Germline assignment: CDR1 LNHDA and CDR2 SQIVND (reference sequence). This CDR3 is 15 amino acids long. Combining the CDR3 with reference TRBV19 and TRBJ1-5 gives the whole variable domain DGGITQSPKYLFRKEGQNVTLSCEQNLNHDAMYWYRQDPGQGLRLIYYSQIVNDFQKGDIAEGYSVSREKKESFPLTVTSAQKNPTAFYLCASSIDRVSNQPQHFGDGTRLSIL.

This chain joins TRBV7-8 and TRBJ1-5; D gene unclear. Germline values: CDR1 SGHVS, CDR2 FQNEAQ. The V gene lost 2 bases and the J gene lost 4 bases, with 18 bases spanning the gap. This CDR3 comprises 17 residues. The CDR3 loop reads CASSLQVAGVGNQPQHF. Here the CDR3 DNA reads TGTGCCAGCAGCTTACAAGTAGCTGGGGTCGGTAATCAGCCCCAGCATTTT.

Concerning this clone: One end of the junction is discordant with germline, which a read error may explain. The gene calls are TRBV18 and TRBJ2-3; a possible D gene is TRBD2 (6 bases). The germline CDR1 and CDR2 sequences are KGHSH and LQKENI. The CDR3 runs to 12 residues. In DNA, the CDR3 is TGTGCCAGCTCACCGGGGGAGGCCCCGGGGGATTTT. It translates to CASSPGEAPGDF.

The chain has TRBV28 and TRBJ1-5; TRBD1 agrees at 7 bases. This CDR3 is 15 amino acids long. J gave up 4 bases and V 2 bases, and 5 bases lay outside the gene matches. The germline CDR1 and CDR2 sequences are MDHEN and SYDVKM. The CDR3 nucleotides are TGTGCCAGCAGTTTACCCACAGGGGTGAATCAGCCCCAGCATTTT. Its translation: CASSLPTGVNQPQHF.

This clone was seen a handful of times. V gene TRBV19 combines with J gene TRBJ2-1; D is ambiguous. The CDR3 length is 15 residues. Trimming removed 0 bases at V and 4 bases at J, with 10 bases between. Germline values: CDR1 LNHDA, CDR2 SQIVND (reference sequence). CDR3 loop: CASSIDTSSYNEQFF. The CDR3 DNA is TGTGCCAGTAGTATAGACACGAGCTCTTACAATGAGCAGTTCTTC.

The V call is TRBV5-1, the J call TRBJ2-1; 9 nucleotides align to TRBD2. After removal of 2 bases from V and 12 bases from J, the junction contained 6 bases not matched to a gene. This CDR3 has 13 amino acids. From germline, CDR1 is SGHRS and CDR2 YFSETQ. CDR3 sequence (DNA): TGCGCCAGCAGCTTAGCTAGCGGGGTTGGGCAGTTCTTC. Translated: CASSLASGVGQFF.

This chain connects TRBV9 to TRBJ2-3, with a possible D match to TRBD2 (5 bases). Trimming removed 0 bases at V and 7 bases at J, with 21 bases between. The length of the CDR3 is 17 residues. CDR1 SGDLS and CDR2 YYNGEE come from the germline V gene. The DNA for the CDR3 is TGTGCCAGCAGCGTAGAAGAGGGCGCTTGGGTTACTTATACGCAGTATTTT. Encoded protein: CASSVEEGAWVTYTQYF.

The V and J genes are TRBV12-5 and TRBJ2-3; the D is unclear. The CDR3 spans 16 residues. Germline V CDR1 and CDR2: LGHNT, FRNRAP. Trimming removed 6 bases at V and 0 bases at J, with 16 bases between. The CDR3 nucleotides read TGTGCTAGTGGCCCCTCCTGGCTTGGGAGCACAGATACGCAGTATTTT. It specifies CASGPSWLGSTDTQYF. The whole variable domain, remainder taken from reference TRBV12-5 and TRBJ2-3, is DARVTQTPRHKVTEMGQEVTMRCQPILGHNTVFWYRQTMMQGLELLAYFRNRAPLDDSGMPKDRFSAEMPDATLATLKIQPSEPRDSAVYFCASGPSWLGSTDTQYFGPGTRLTVL.

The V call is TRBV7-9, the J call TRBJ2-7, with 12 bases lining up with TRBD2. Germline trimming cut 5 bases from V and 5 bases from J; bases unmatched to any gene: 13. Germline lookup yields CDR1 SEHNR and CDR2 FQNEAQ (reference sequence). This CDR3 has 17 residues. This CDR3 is CASSENALAGGVHEQYF. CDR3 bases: TGTGCCAGCAGCGAAAACGCCCTAGCGGGGGGGGTCCACGAGCAGTACTTC.

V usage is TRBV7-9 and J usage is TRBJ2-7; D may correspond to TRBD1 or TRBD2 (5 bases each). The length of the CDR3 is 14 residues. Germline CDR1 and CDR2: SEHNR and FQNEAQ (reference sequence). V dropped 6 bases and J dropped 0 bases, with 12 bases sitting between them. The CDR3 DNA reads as TGTGCCAGCAGGGGGACGGGGAGCTCCTACGAGCAGTACTTC. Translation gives CASRGTGSSYEQYF.

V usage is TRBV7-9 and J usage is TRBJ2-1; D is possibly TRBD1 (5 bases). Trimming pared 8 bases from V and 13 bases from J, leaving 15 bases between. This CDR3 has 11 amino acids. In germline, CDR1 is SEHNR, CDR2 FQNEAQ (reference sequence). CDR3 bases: TGTGCCAGCGGGGCAATCATACTCCAGTTCTTC. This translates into CASGAIILQFF. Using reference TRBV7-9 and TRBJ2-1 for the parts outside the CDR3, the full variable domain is DTGVSQNPRHKITKRGQNVTFRCDPISEHNRLYWYRQTLGQGPEFLTYFQNEAQLEKSRLLSDRFSAERPKGSFSTLEIQRTEQGDSAMYLCASGAIILQFFGPGTRLTVL.

The chain's CDR3 is CASSSPGGGDTEAFF. In DNA, the CDR3 is TGTGCCAGCAGTAGCCCGGGAGGGGGGGACACTGAAGCTTTCTTT. The J gene is TRBJ1-1, the V gene TRBV6-5; a weak D match, TRBD1 (6 bases). Germline V gene data show CDR1 as MNHEY and CDR2 as SVGAGI. The CDR3 extends over 15 amino acids. The V end was cut by 5 bases, the J end by 3 bases, with 16 bases between.

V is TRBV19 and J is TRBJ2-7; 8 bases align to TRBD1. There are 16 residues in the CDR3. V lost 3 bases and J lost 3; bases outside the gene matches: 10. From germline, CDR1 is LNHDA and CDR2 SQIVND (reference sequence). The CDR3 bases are TGTGCCAGTAGTATCTCTCCCACAGGGGGATTCTACGAGCAGTACTTC. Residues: CASSISPTGGFYEQYF. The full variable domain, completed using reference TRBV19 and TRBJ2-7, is DGGITQSPKYLFRKEGQNVTLSCEQNLNHDAMYWYRQDPGQGLRLIYYSQIVNDFQKGDIAEGYSVSREKKESFPLTVTSAQKNPTAFYLCASSISPTGGFYEQYFGPGTRLTVT.